These T cell receptor beta chains were read from a single sample in a study of identical twins. From the 5' RACE reads, TCRdb called clonotypes with MiXCR, one entry per CDR3 protein. The data hold about 480,000 distinct CDR3 sequences, with approximately 14% observed a single time. This sample was also put to use in a study of yellow fever vaccine responses in identical twins.

The sample was CD4+ T cells sorted from blood. The receptors stem from a woman aged 18-29 years in good health. CDR3s include the opening cysteine and the closing phenylalanine or tryptophan. D genes are given only for firm matches. Not all rows give a size; the values are once, few, many and, for expanded clones, a class.

j_gene: TRBJ1-5
d_gene: TRBD1
v_gene: TRBV4-2
abundance: .
CDR3aa: CASSQGQGGDLSNQPQHF
CDR3nt: TGTGCCAGCAGCCAGGGACAGGGTGGAGACCTTAGCAATCAGCCCCAGCATTTT

j_gene: TRBJ2-2
d_gene: .
v_gene: TRBV28
abundance: .
CDR3aa: CASSLDVINTGELFF
CDR3nt: TGTGCCAGCAGTCTAGACGTGATCAACACCGGGGAGCTGTTTTTT

j_gene: TRBJ2-1
d_gene: TRBD2
v_gene: TRBV6-4
abundance: few
CDR3aa: CASSTSAGVTYNEQFF
CDR3nt: TGTGCCAGCAGTACTTCAGCGGGGGTAACTTACAATGAGCAGTTCTTC

j_gene: TRBJ2-7
d_gene: TRBD2
v_gene: TRBV10-3
abundance: .
CDR3aa: CAISGTSEREQYF
CDR3nt: TGTGCCATCAGTGGGACTAGTGAACGTGAGCAGTACTTC

j_gene: TRBJ1-5
d_gene: .
v_gene: TRBV3-1
abundance: .
CDR3aa: CASSQDEVQPQHF
CDR3nt: TGTGCCAGCAGCCAAGATGAGGTGCAGCCCCAGCATTTT

j_gene: TRBJ2-5
d_gene: TRBD2
v_gene: TRBV2
abundance: few
CDR3aa: CASSDSGGIQETQYF
CDR3nt: TGTGCCAGCAGTGATAGCGGGGGGATTCAAGAGACCCAGTACTTC

j_gene: TRBJ2-3
d_gene: .
v_gene: TRBV11-2
abundance: few
CDR3aa: CASSLGARGTDTQYF
CDR3nt: TGTGCCAGCAGCTTAGGGGCCAGGGGCACAGATACGCAGTATTTT

j_gene: TRBJ2-6
d_gene: .
v_gene: TRBV18
abundance: .
CDR3aa: CASSPRKSGANVLTF
CDR3nt: TGTGCCAGCTCACCACGAAAATCTGGGGCCAACGTCCTGACTTTC

j_gene: TRBJ1-2
d_gene: TRBD1
v_gene: TRBV20-1
abundance: .
CDR3aa: CSAPGQSDDF
CDR3nt: TGCAGTGCGCCGGGACAGTCAGACGACTTC

j_gene: TRBJ1-2
d_gene: TRBD1
v_gene: TRBV4-2
abundance: few
CDR3aa: CASSPPLRTGGAFYGYTF
CDR3nt: TGTGCCAGCAGCCCGCCGCTACGTACAGGGGGCGCTTTCTATGGCTACACCTTC

j_gene: TRBJ1-6
d_gene: TRBD1
v_gene: TRBV20-1
abundance: many
CDR3aa: CSARVGQGASSPLHF
CDR3nt: TGCAGTGCTAGAGTGGGACAGGGGGCCTCTTCACCCCTCCACTTT

j_gene: TRBJ2-1
d_gene: .
v_gene: TRBV6-2/TRBV6-3
abundance: many
CDR3aa: CASSQRDEQFF
CDR3nt: TGTGCCAGCAGCCAGCGGGATGAGCAGTTCTTC

j_gene: TRBJ2-1
d_gene: .
v_gene: TRBV4-2
abundance: .
CDR3aa: CASSPSSLGNINEQFF
CDR3nt: TGTGCCAGCAGCCCCTCATCTCTTGGGAATATAAATGAGCAGTTCTTC

j_gene: TRBJ1-6
d_gene: .
v_gene: TRBV20-1
abundance: .
CDR3aa: CSASLQVYNSPLHF
CDR3nt: TGCAGTGCTAGTCTCCAGGTTTATAATTCACCCCTCCACTTT

j_gene: TRBJ2-5
d_gene: TRBD1
v_gene: TRBV7-2
abundance: .
CDR3aa: CASSLVGTGGYGTQYF
CDR3nt: TGTGCCAGCAGCTTAGTTGGGACAGGGGGTTATGGGACCCAGTACTTC

j_gene: TRBJ2-3
d_gene: .
v_gene: TRBV29-1
abundance: .
CDR3aa: CSASGFSTDTQYF
CDR3nt: TGCAGCGCCTCAGGGTTTAGCACAGATACGCAGTATTTT

j_gene: TRBJ2-1
d_gene: .
v_gene: TRBV12-3/TRBV12-4
abundance: few
CDR3aa: CASSFGLTEDNEQFF
CDR3nt: TGTGCCAGCAGTTTCGGACTCACAGAAGACAATGAGCAGTTCTTC

j_gene: TRBJ2-5
d_gene: .
v_gene: TRBV5-1
abundance: .
CDR3aa: CASSLAPGVETQYF
CDR3nt: TGCGCCAGCAGCTTGGCTCCGGGGGTAGAGACCCAGTACTTC

j_gene: TRBJ2-2
d_gene: .
v_gene: TRBV9
abundance: .
CDR3aa: CASSVVPGPDRGPGELFF
CDR3nt: TGTGCCAGCAGCGTAGTTCCGGGCCCGGACAGAGGCCCCGGGGAGCTGTTTTTT

j_gene: TRBJ2-2
d_gene: .
v_gene: TRBV5-1
abundance: .
CDR3aa: CASSLVSAGGELFF
CDR3nt: TGCGCCAGCAGCTTGGTTTCGGCGGGCGGGGAGCTGTTTTTT

j_gene: TRBJ2-7
d_gene: TRBD2
v_gene: TRBV28
abundance: few
CDR3aa: CASSLGSSSGIPYEQYF
CDR3nt: TGTGCCAGCAGTTTAGGGTCATCTAGCGGTATACCCTACGAGCAGTACTTC

j_gene: TRBJ2-2
d_gene: .
v_gene: TRBV10-3
abundance: few
CDR3aa: CAISETPGGVGELFF
CDR3nt: TGTGCCATCAGTGAAACCCCCGGGGGAGTCGGGGAGCTGTTTTTT

j_gene: TRBJ1-2
d_gene: .
v_gene: TRBV4-2
abundance: few
CDR3aa: CASSHTGYGYTF
CDR3nt: TGTGCCAGCAGCCATACAGGATATGGCTACACCTTC

j_gene: TRBJ2-6
d_gene: .
v_gene: TRBV9
abundance: .
CDR3aa: CASSPDIGAGWGANVLTF
CDR3nt: TGTGCCAGCAGCCCCGACATCGGTGCGGGCTGGGGGGCCAACGTCCTGACTTTC

j_gene: TRBJ2-5
d_gene: TRBD2
v_gene: TRBV5-1
abundance: .
CDR3aa: CASSLLRGLAGASETQYF
CDR3nt: TGCGCCAGCAGCCTACTACGTGGGTTAGCGGGGGCCTCCGAGACCCAGTACTTC

j_gene: TRBJ2-5
d_gene: TRBD2
v_gene: TRBV7-2
abundance: .
CDR3aa: CASSLGLAGVPRETQYF
CDR3nt: TGTGCCAGCAGCTTGGGACTAGCGGGAGTTCCCAGAGAGACCCAGTACTTC

j_gene: TRBJ2-1
d_gene: TRBD1
v_gene: TRBV6-1
abundance: few
CDR3aa: CASRQGQLYNEQFF
CDR3nt: TGTGCCAGCAGACAGGGGCAGCTCTACAATGAGCAGTTCTTC

j_gene: TRBJ2-3
d_gene: TRBD2
v_gene: TRBV5-1
abundance: few
CDR3aa: CASSPGTRGDTQYF
CDR3nt: TGCGCCAGCAGCCCCGGGACTAGGGGGGATACGCAGTATTTT

j_gene: TRBJ2-7
d_gene: .
v_gene: TRBV4-1
abundance: .
CDR3aa: CASSQEVLGQSGYEQYF
CDR3nt: TGCGCCAGCAGCCAAGAGGTGTTGGGACAATCGGGTTACGAGCAGTACTTC

j_gene: TRBJ2-1
d_gene: .
v_gene: TRBV5-4
abundance: .
CDR3aa: CASSPNDSSEQFF
CDR3nt: TGTGCCAGCAGCCCCAACGACTCATCGGAGCAGTTCTTC

j_gene: TRBJ2-7
d_gene: .
v_gene: TRBV27
abundance: few
CDR3aa: CASSEGWGEQYF
CDR3nt: TGTGCCAGCAGTGAGGGTTGGGGGGAGCAGTACTTC

j_gene: TRBJ2-1
d_gene: .
v_gene: TRBV3-1
abundance: many
CDR3aa: CASSLLAYNEQFF
CDR3nt: TGTGCCAGCAGCCTGCTAGCATACAATGAGCAGTTCTTC

j_gene: TRBJ2-2
d_gene: .
v_gene: TRBV9
abundance: .
CDR3aa: CASSDRDTNTGELFF
CDR3nt: TGTGCCAGCAGCGACCGGGACACAAACACCGGGGAGCTGTTTTTT

j_gene: TRBJ2-1
d_gene: .
v_gene: TRBV6-2/TRBV6-3
abundance: .
CDR3aa: CASSYSGEARSNEQFF
CDR3nt: TGTGCCAGCAGTTACTCGGGGGAGGCCAGAAGCAATGAGCAGTTCTTC

j_gene: TRBJ2-3
d_gene: .
v_gene: TRBV11-3
abundance: many
CDR3aa: CASSFSADTQYF
CDR3nt: TGTGCCAGCAGCTTTAGCGCAGATACGCAGTATTTT

j_gene: TRBJ2-3
d_gene: .
v_gene: TRBV4-3
abundance: .
CDR3aa: CASSQVSSDTQYF
CDR3nt: TGCGCCAGCAGCCAAGTGAGTTCAGATACGCAGTATTTT

j_gene: TRBJ1-1
d_gene: .
v_gene: TRBV25-1
abundance: .
CDR3aa: CASSDTQGLGEAFF
CDR3nt: TGTGCCAGCAGTGACACACAGGGTCTGGGGGAAGCTTTCTTT

j_gene: TRBJ2-7
d_gene: .
v_gene: TRBV25-1
abundance: .
CDR3aa: CASSDRVGHSNEQYF
CDR3nt: TGTGCCAGCAGTGACAGGGTGGGACACTCTAACGAGCAGTACTTC

j_gene: TRBJ2-7
d_gene: .
v_gene: TRBV12-3/TRBV12-4
abundance: .
CDR3aa: CASSFQRSSYEQYF
CDR3nt: TGTGCCAGCAGTTTTCAGCGGAGCTCCTACGAGCAGTACTTC

j_gene: TRBJ2-7
d_gene: TRBD2
v_gene: TRBV6-1
abundance: many
CDR3aa: CASSRTSGTSSYEQYF
CDR3nt: TGTGCCAGCAGTCGGACTAGCGGGACCTCCTCCTACGAGCAGTACTTC

j_gene: TRBJ1-1
d_gene: TRBD1
v_gene: TRBV20-1
abundance: .
CDR3aa: CSARDMTGGKGVNTEAFF
CDR3nt: TGCAGTGCTAGAGATATGACAGGGGGGAAGGGGGTGAACACTGAAGCTTTCTTT

j_gene: TRBJ1-2
d_gene: .
v_gene: TRBV12-3/TRBV12-4
abundance: few
CDR3aa: CASTPGFYGYTF
CDR3nt: TGTGCCAGCACTCCCGGGTTCTATGGCTACACCTTC

j_gene: TRBJ2-1
d_gene: .
v_gene: TRBV11-3
abundance: few
CDR3aa: CASSLVRGSEQFF
CDR3nt: TGTGCCAGCAGCTTAGTAAGGGGGAGCGAGCAGTTCTTC

j_gene: TRBJ2-1
d_gene: .
v_gene: TRBV29-1
abundance: .
CDR3aa: CSVHRDTTLNEQFF
CDR3nt: TGCAGCGTGCACCGGGACACCACGTTAAATGAGCAGTTCTTC

j_gene: TRBJ2-1
d_gene: .
v_gene: TRBV6-1
abundance: .
CDR3aa: CASREGFPYNEQFF
CDR3nt: TGTGCCAGCAGGGAGGGGTTCCCCTACAATGAGCAGTTCTTC

j_gene: TRBJ2-7
d_gene: .
v_gene: TRBV11-2
abundance: .
CDR3aa: CASSLSLGGEEQYF
CDR3nt: TGTGCCAGCAGCCTATCCTTGGGGGGCGAAGAGCAGTACTTC

j_gene: TRBJ1-1
d_gene: .
v_gene: TRBV10-3
abundance: .
CDR3aa: CAISQGTEAFF
CDR3nt: TGTGCCATCAGCCAGGGCACTGAAGCTTTCTTT

j_gene: TRBJ1-2
d_gene: .
v_gene: TRBV6-2/TRBV6-3
abundance: .
CDR3aa: CASRPDVLRGYTF
CDR3nt: TGTGCCAGCAGACCAGACGTACTACGTGGCTACACCTTC

j_gene: TRBJ2-2
d_gene: .
v_gene: TRBV5-1
abundance: many
CDR3aa: CASSLGDSNTGELFF
CDR3nt: TGCGCCAGCAGCTTGGGGGACTCGAACACCGGGGAGCTGTTTTTT

j_gene: TRBJ2-7
d_gene: .
v_gene: TRBV7-2
abundance: .
CDR3aa: CASSLWPGLAYEQYF
CDR3nt: TGTGCCAGCAGTTTGTGGCCCGGACTTGCCTACGAGCAGTACTTC

j_gene: TRBJ2-1
d_gene: .
v_gene: TRBV15
abundance: few
CDR3aa: CATSRDWRNSYNEQFF
CDR3nt: TGTGCCACCAGCAGAGATTGGCGGAACTCCTACAATGAGCAGTTCTTC

j_gene: TRBJ2-3
d_gene: TRBD1
v_gene: TRBV5-1
abundance: many
CDR3aa: CASSLQGASTDTQYF
CDR3nt: TGCGCCAGCAGCTTACAGGGGGCTAGCACAGATACGCAGTATTTT

j_gene: TRBJ2-7
d_gene: .
v_gene: TRBV10-3
abundance: few
CDR3aa: CAISDSGATYEQYF
CDR3nt: TGTGCCATCAGTGACTCGGGGGCCACCTACGAGCAGTACTTC

j_gene: TRBJ2-3
d_gene: TRBD2
v_gene: TRBV10-3
abundance: .
CDR3aa: CAISETSSGRRTDTQYF
CDR3nt: TGTGCCATCAGTGAGACTTCTAGCGGGAGAAGGACAGATACGCAGTATTTT

j_gene: TRBJ2-1
d_gene: .
v_gene: TRBV20-1
abundance: .
CDR3aa: CSAEPSEAAAPNEQFF
CDR3nt: TGCAGTGCGGAGCCCTCGGAAGCGGCTGCCCCCAATGAGCAGTTCTTC